Shown below are 24 T cell receptor beta chains from a single sample sequenced in a study of vaccination effects on CD4 cells after COVID-19. Method: immunoSEQ multiplex PCR; TCRdb's copy keeps in-frame clones and lacks some. The sample lists 25,000 to 30,000 clones; more than 60% were seen once. These TCRs are of unknown antigen specificity. Antigen-specific CD4+ T cells expanded by the ViraFEST assay with viral peptide pools were then sequenced. The culture ran for approximately 10 days, and then CD4+ T cells were isolated. Participants got two doses of BNT162b2 or mRNA-1273 vaccine. Sample: CD4+ T cells from PBMCs cultured with HCoV-NL63 spike peptides, taken after COVID-19 vaccination. The origin of the receptors is a human donor who received a COVID-19 vaccine.

The chain has TRBV6-5 and TRBJ1-1; TRBD1 might be the D (6 bases). Trimming left V 4 bases short and J 3 bases short, with 12 bases between. Germline V lookup: CDR1 MNHEY, CDR2 SVGAGI. The CDR3 sequence is 14 residues long. The CDR3 DNA is TGTGCCAGCAGTTCCCGGGAGGGGGACACTGAAGCTTTCTTT. Translating gives CASSSREGDTEAFF.

This clone was counted a few times. This chain uses TRBV13 with TRBJ2-7, with TRBD2 identical over 9 bases. This CDR3 is built from 17 residues. Germline loops: CDR1 PRHDT, CDR2 FYEKMQ (reference sequence). Trimming took 2 bases from V and 6 from J; bases not matched to a gene: 14. The CDR3 is CASSLRGFSGSVREQYF. The CDR3, as DNA: TGTGCCAGCAGCTTACGGGGATTTAGCGGGAGCGTCCGCGAGCAGTACTTC.

The V and J genes are TRBV11-2 and TRBJ2-3; possible D gene TRBD2, 5 bases. The CDR3 length is 15 residues. Trimming pared 5 bases from V and 4 bases from J, leaving 16 bases between. Looked up from germline, CDR1 is SGHAT and CDR2 is FQNNGV. CDR3 region: CASSRMMGAADTQYF. In nucleotides, the CDR3 is TGTGCCAGCAGCCGTATGATGGGAGCCGCAGATACGCAGTATTTT.

This clone occurred a few times. The genes are TRBV9 and TRBJ2-1; 8 nucleotides align to TRBD2. With 5 bases clipped from V and 1 base from J, the junction kept 5 bases outside the gene matches. The CDR3 length is 15 residues. The germline V gene encodes CDR1 SGDLS and CDR2 YYNGEE. The CDR3 loop is CASSVGLGSYNEQFF. The CDR3, as DNA: TGTGCCAGCAGTGTGGGACTAGGGTCCTACAATGAGCAGTTCTTC.

This rearrangement joins TRBV7-2 to TRBJ1-5; 11 nucleotides align to TRBD1. V was clipped by 5 bases and J by 0 bases; unmatched bases: 12. From germline, CDR1 is SGHTA and CDR2 FQGNSA. This CDR3 has 19 amino acids. CDR3 region: CASSPYRTGGSYSNQPQHF. The DNA of the CDR3 is TGTGCCAGCAGCCCGTATAGGACAGGGGGCTCCTATAGCAATCAGCCCCAGCATTTT.

The genes are TRBV25-1 and TRBJ2-7, with a tentative D call TRBD1 (5 bases). Germline V gene lookup returns CDR1 MGHDK and CDR2 SYGVNS. V was pared by 3 bases and J by 6 bases, with 12 bases between. The CDR3 has 13 residues. The CDR3 DNA is TGTGCCAGCAGTGAGTCCAGGGTTCTCGAGCAGTACTTC. This sequence encodes CASSESRVLEQYF.

This clone was picked up a small number of times. The CDR3 nucleotides read TGTGCCAGCAGCCCTAGGACAGGGGATGGCTACACCTTC. Translating gives CASSPRTGDGYTF. This chain joins TRBV11-2 and TRBJ1-2; 9 bases align to TRBD1. This CDR3 contains 13 residues. With 5 bases clipped from V and 6 bases from J, the junction kept 4 bases outside the gene matches. Germline V gene sequence: CDR1 SGHAT, CDR2 FQNNGV.

The chain has TRBV6-4 and TRBJ2-3; 8 bases map to TRBD2. The germline V gene has CDR1 MRHNA and CDR2 SNTAGT. The CDR3 is made up of 15 amino acids. The V and J ends lost 4 bases and 1 base, in that order; junction bases with no gene match: 4. This CDR3 reads CASSGTSGGTDTQYF. In DNA, the CDR3 is TGTGCCAGCAGTGGCACTAGCGGCGGCACAGATACGCAGTATTTT.

The J gene is TRBJ2-7, the V gene TRBV5-1; TRBD2 is a possible D gene (7 bases). With 0 bases removed from V and 4 bases from J, the gap between germline ends came to 11 bases. Germline V CDR1 and CDR2: SGHRS, YFSETQ. The CDR3 contains 14 residues. The CDR3 sequence: CASSLEGGGYEQYF. The CDR3, as DNA: TGCGCCAGCAGCTTGGAGGGGGGAGGGTACGAGCAGTACTTC.

The chain joins TRBV19 to TRBJ1-4; D gene unclear. The V end lost 5 bases, the J end lost 4 bases, and 8 bases lay between the germline ends. CDR3 length: 13 residues. The germline CDR1 and CDR2 sequences are LNHDA and SQIVND (reference sequence). CDR3 nucleotides: TGTGCCAGTAGTGAAGGGATTAATGAAAAACTGTTTTTT. This codes for CASSEGINEKLFF.

The genes are TRBV10-1 and TRBJ2-1, with 9 nucleotides matching TRBD2. Germline loops: CDR1 WNHNN, CDR2 SYGVQD (reference sequence). The CDR3 totals 15 residues. V gave up 5 bases and J gave up 0 bases; unmatched junction bases: 2. CDR3 sequence reads: CASSRAGGSYNEQFF. The DNA for the CDR3 is TGCGCCAGCAGTAGAGCGGGAGGCTCCTACAATGAGCAGTTCTTC.

The DNA of the CDR3 is TGTGCCAGCAGCAAAGGGGCAGGGCGAAGAGGCACTGAAGCTTTCTTT. Translation gives CASSKGAGRRGTEAFF. The chain combines TRBV21-1 with TRBJ1-1; the table names TRBD1, a call not compared with the DNA. TRBV21-1 is annotated as a pseudogene. This CDR3 has 16 amino acids.

The V and J genes are TRBV7-9 and TRBJ2-7, with a weak D call TRBD2 (6 bases). The CDR3 is made up of 13 amino acids. The germline gives CDR1 SEHNR, CDR2 FQNEAQ (reference sequence). V was shortened by 3 bases and J by 6 bases, with 12 bases between the two germline ends. DNA of the CDR3: TGTGCCAGCAGCTTTGGTGGCGGGGTCGAGCAGTACTTC. Protein sequence: CASSFGGGVEQYF.

The J gene is TRBJ2-5, the V gene TRBV5-1; D is possibly TRBD1 or TRBD2 (5 bases each). V lost 4 bases and J lost 5, with 15 bases in between. The CDR3 covers 14 residues. Germline CDR1 SGHRS, CDR2 YFSETQ. CDR3 nucleotides: TGCGCCAGCAGCCCTTGGACCGGGGCGGAGACCCAGTACTTC. Translated, it gives CASSPWTGAETQYF.

This clone was found a few times. The chain recombines TRBV7-9 with TRBJ1-1; D is uncertain. The germline CDR1 and CDR2 sequences are SEHNR and FQNEAQ (reference sequence). Trimming pared 5 bases from V and 4 bases from J, leaving 14 bases between. CDR3 length: 14 residues. The CDR3 region has the DNA TGTGCCAGCAGCCTAGGAGGCCTGCGCACTGAAGCTTTCTTT. This gives the protein CASSLGGLRTEAFF.

The chain combines TRBV5-5 with TRBJ2-1, with 9 bases fitting TRBD1. Germline V gene sequence: CDR1 SGHKS, CDR2 YYEKEE (reference sequence). The CDR3 has 15 residues. V gave up 4 bases and J gave up 10 bases; unmatched junction bases: 12. The CDR3 nucleotides are TGTGCCAGCAGCGGAACGGGACAGGGTATCAACGAGCAGTTCTTC. Translated: CASSGTGQGINEQFF.

The gene calls are TRBV2 and TRBJ2-5; D may be TRBD2 (6 bases). The germline V gene has CDR1 SNHLY and CDR2 FYNNEI. V gave up 7 bases and J gave up 0 bases, with 18 bases separating them. The CDR3 spans 16 residues. CDR3 in amino acids: CASTPSGGNDQETQYF. CDR3 DNA: TGTGCCAGCACCCCCAGTGGGGGGAACGACCAAGAGACCCAGTACTTC.

The chain couples TRBV7-9 to TRBJ1-3; no definite D call. The CDR3 contains 14 residues. The V and J ends lost 5 bases and 0 bases respectively, with 8 bases between them. Germline CDR1 SEHNR, CDR2 FQNEAQ (reference sequence). The CDR3 nucleotides are TGTGCCAGCAGCGTGGATTTCTCTGGAAACACCATATATTTT. It translates to CASSVDFSGNTIYF.

This clone has more than one count but fewer than ten. The CDR3 here is CAISEPQDSEAFF. The CDR3 DNA is TGTGCCATCAGTGAGCCTCAGGACAGTGAAGCTTTCTTT. This chain joins TRBV10-3 and TRBJ1-1; possible D gene TRBD1, 6 bases. The CDR3 totals 13 residues. CDR1 ENHRY and CDR2 SYGVKD come from the germline V gene. Trimming took off 2 bases at V and 7 bases at J, with 11 bases between the two ends.

The rearrangement uses TRBV9 and TRBJ2-1; TRBD2 might be the D (7 bases). Germline-derived CDR1 and CDR2 are SGDLS and YYNGEE. This CDR3 comprises 15 residues. With 4 bases removed from V and 6 bases from J, the gap between germline ends came to 17 bases. The CDR3 DNA reads as TGTGCCAGCAGCCCCCTAGGGGGGGAGAGCAATGAGCAGTTCTTC. Protein: CASSPLGGESNEQFF. Using reference TRBV9 and TRBJ2-1 for the parts outside the CDR3, the full variable domain is DSGVTQTPKHLITATGQRVTLRCSPRSGDLSVYWYQQSLDQGLQFLIQYYNGEERAKGNILERFSAQQFPDLHSELNLSSLELGDSALYFCASSPLGGESNEQFFGPGTRLTVL.

The chain has TRBV9 and TRBJ2-2, with 8 bases identical to TRBD2. Germline trimming cut 3 bases from V and 2 bases from J; bases unmatched to any gene: 6. CDR3 length equals 16 residues. Germline V gene lookup returns CDR1 SGDLS and CDR2 YYNGEE. The DNA for the CDR3 is TGTGCCAGCAGCGAGACCGGACTAGCCAACACCGGGGAGCTGTTTTTT. Translation: CASSETGLANTGELFF.

This chain joins TRBV10-2 and TRBJ2-3; D uncertain. The CDR3 contains 14 residues. Germline loops: CDR1 WSHSY, CDR2 SAAADI. With 0 bases removed from V and 1 base from J, the gap between germline ends came to 5 bases. The CDR3 bases are TGCGCCAGCAGTGAGTCCGGGCGCACAGATACGCAGTATTTT. Protein sequence: CASSESGRTDTQYF.

The chain recombines TRBV11-2 with TRBJ2-5; 11 bases match TRBD2. CDR1 and CDR2 from the germline V gene are SGHAT and FQNNGV. Trimming cost V 0 bases and J 5 bases; bases outside gene matches: 14. The CDR3 covers 19 residues. CDR3 DNA sequence: TGTGCCAGCAGCTTAGATCACTGGCGTCTAGCGGGGGGACGGGAGACCCAGTACTTC. Translated, it gives CASSLDHWRLAGGRETQYF.

This clone was seen just once. V is TRBV28 and J is TRBJ2-1, with 13 positions matching TRBD2. The germline V gene encodes CDR1 MDHEN and CDR2 SYDVKM. The trim removed 8 bases at V and 7 bases at J, leaving 5 bases unmatched. This CDR3 comprises 14 residues. This CDR3 is CASRTSGGGNEQFF. The CDR3 DNA reads as TGTGCCAGCCGGACTAGCGGGGGCGGGAATGAGCAGTTCTTC.